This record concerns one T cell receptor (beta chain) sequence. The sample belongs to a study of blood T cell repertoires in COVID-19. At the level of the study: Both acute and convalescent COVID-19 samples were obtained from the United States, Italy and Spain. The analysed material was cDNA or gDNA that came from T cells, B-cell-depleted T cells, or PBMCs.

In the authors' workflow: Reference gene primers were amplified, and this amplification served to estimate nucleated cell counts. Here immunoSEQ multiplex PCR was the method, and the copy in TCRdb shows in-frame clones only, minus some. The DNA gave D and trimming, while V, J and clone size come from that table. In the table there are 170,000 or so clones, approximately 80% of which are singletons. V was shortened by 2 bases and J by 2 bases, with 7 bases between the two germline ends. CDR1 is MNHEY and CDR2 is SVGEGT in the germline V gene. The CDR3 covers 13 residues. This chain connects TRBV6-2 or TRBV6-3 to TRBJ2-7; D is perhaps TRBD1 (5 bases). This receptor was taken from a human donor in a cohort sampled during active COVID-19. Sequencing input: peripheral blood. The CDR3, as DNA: TGTGCCAGCAGTTACAGCAGGGCCTACGAGCAGTACTTC. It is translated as CASSYSRAYEQYF.